The next 3 T cell receptor beta chains were all read from a single sample in a study of CD8 T cells in ankylosing spondylitis. Study-wide findings and caveats: A TCR beta motif made of under 10 highly homologous variants seemed typical of ankylosing spondylitis blood.

For these receptors, no antigen is known. TCRdb processed the 5' RACE reads anew with MiXCR; each CDR3 protein has one entry. This table holds around 890,000 distinct CDR3 sequences, approximately 12% found once. The sample was blood, either unsorted or a sorted T cell fraction (not recorded which). These receptors all stem from a male donor with ankylosing spondylitis.

V and J are TRBV11-1 and TRBJ1-2; 8 nucleotides align to TRBD1. CDR1 and CDR2 from the germline V gene are SGHAT and FQDESV (reference sequence). The CDR3 covers 16 residues. The trim removed 4 bases at V and 1 base at J, leaving 8 bases unmatched. The chain's CDR3 is CASSSRTGTFNYGYTF. CDR3 nucleotide sequence: TGTGCCAGCAGCTCAAGGACAGGGACGTTTAACTATGGCTACACCTTC.

V gene TRBV6-5 combines with J gene TRBJ2-7; D remains ambiguous. Germline loops: CDR1 MNHEY, CDR2 SVGAGI. V lost 8 bases and J lost 4, with 12 bases in between. The CDR3 sequence is 12 residues long. Written as DNA, the CDR3 is TGTGCCAGCGGGTCGACCCCGTACGAGCAGTACTTC. Its protein is CASGSTPYEQYF.

This chain connects TRBV4-1 to TRBJ2-7, with TRBD2 as a possible D gene (5 bases). The ends were cut back, 5 bases at V and 4 bases at J, with 18 bases in the middle. The CDR3 runs to 15 residues. The germline CDR1 and CDR2 sequences are MGHRA and YSYEKL. CDR3 in amino acids: CASSKADVGGYEQYF. In DNA, the CDR3 is TGCGCCAGCAGCAAAGCGGACGTGGGTGGGTACGAGCAGTACTTC.